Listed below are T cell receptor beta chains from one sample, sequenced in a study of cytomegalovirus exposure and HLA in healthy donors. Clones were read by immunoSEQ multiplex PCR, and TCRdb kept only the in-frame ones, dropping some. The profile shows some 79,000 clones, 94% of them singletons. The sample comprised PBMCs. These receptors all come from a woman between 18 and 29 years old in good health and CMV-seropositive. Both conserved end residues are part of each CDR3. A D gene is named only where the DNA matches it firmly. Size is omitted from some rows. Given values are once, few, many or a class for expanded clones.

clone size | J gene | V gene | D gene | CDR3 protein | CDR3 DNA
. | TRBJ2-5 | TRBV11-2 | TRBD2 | CASSTWGGQETQYF | TGTGCCAGCAGCACGTGGGGGGGCCAAGAGACCCAGTACTTC
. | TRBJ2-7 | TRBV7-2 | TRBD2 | CASSPGGYEQYF | TGTGCCAGCAGCCCGGGGGGCTACGAGCAGTACTTC
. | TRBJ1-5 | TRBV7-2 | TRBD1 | CASSFGQGWSQPQHF | TGTGCCAGCAGCTTCGGACAGGGCTGGAGTCAGCCCCAGCATTTT
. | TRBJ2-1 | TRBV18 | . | CASSPPYRDTYNEQFF | TGTGCCAGCTCACCTCCCTACCGGGACACCTACAATGAGCAGTTCTTC
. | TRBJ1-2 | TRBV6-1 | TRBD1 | CASSVRDSYTPNYGYTF | TGTGCCAGCAGTGTGCGGGACAGTTATACCCCTAACTATGGCTACACCTTC
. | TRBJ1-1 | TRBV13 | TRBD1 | CASSFGGQGLGEAFF | TGTGCCAGCAGCTTTGGGGGACAGGGATTGGGTGAAGCTTTCTTT
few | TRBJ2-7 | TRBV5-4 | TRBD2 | CASSPSGLAVYEQYF | TGTGCCAGCAGCCCATCGGGACTAGCGGTGTACGAGCAGTACTTC
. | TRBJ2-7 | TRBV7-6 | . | CASSLKGGGTTYEQYF | TGTGCCAGCAGCTTAAAAGGGGGTGGGACTACCTACGAGCAGTACTTC
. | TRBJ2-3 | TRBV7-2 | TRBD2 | CASSLGAPAGGHTQYF | TGTGCCAGCAGCTTAGGGGCCCCGGCGGGAGGTCATACGCAGTATTTT
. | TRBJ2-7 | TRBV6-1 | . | CASSELGRAYEQYF | TGTGCCAGCAGTGAACTTGGCAGGGCATACGAGCAGTACTTC
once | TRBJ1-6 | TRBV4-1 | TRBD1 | CASSQETGAYNSPLHF | TGCGCCAGCAGCCAAGAGACAGGGGCGTATAATTCACCCCTCCACTTT
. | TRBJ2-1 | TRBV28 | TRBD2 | CASSLGRGATILYNEQFF | TGTGCCAGCAGTTTGGGGCGGGGGGCCACAATTTTATACAATGAGCAGTTCTTC
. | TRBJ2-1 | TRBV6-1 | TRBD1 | CASRGTGDNEQFF | TGTGCCAGCAGAGGGACAGGGGACAATGAGCAGTTCTTC
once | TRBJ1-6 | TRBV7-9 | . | CASSPSTPDDNSPLHF | TGTGCCAGCAGCCCTTCGACACCCGACGATAATTCACCCCTCCACTTT
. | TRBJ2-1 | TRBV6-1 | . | CASRNRTGGYNEQFF | TGTGCCAGCAGAAACCGGACTGGCGGGTACAATGAGCAGTTCTTC
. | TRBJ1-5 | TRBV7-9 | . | CASSLAGDQPQHF | TGTGCCAGCAGCTTAGCAGGGGATCAGCCCCAGCATTTT
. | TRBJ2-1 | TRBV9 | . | CASSVGVGPYNEQFF | TGTGCCAGCAGCGTAGGTGTGGGGCCCTACAATGAGCAGTTCTTC
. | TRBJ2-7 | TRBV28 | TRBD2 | CASSLVSSGVAYEQYF | TGTGCCAGCAGTTTAGTCTCTAGCGGGGTTGCCTACGAGCAGTACTTC
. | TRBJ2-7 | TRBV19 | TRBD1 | CASKPSTGSYEQYF | TGTGCCAGTAAACCCTCGACAGGGTCCTACGAGCAGTACTTC
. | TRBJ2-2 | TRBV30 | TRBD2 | CAWSMGLEAGELFF | TGTGCCTGGAGTATGGGACTAGAAGCCGGGGAGCTGTTTTTT
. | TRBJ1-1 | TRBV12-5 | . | CASGLVRGRGVGTEAFF | TGTGCTAGTGGTTTGGTACGAGGGAGGGGAGTGGGGACTGAAGCTTTCTTT
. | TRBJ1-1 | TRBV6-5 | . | CATRDNTEAFF | TGTGCCACCCGGGATAACACTGAAGCTTTCTTT
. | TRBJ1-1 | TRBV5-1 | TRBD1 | CASSSSRQGDTEAFF | TGCGCCAGCAGCTCTTCAAGACAGGGGGACACTGAAGCTTTCTTT
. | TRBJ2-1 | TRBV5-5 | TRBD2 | CASSLVGGSINEQFF | TGTGCCAGCAGCTTGGTCGGCGGGAGTATCAATGAGCAGTTCTTC
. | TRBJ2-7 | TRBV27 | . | CASSPPTGYEQYF | TGTGCCAGCAGCCCCCCCACAGGGTACGAGCAGTACTTC
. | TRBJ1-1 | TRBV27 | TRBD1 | CASSPADRGLYTEAFF | TGTGCCAGCAGCCCTGCCGACAGGGGGTTATACACTGAAGCTTTCTTT
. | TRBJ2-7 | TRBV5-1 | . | CAGKIGSGDYEQYF | TGCGCCGGGAAAATCGGGAGTGGCGATTACGAGCAGTACTTC
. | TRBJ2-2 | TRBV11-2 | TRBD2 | CASSSLAGVSGELFF | TGTGCCAGCAGCTCTCTAGCGGGGGTTTCCGGGGAGCTGTTTTTT
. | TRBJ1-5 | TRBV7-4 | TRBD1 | CASSHGDRGLDQPQHF | TGTGCCAGCAGCCACGGGGACAGGGGGCTCGATCAGCCCCAGCATTTT
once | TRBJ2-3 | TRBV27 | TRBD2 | CASSLYAGGVPDTQYF | TGTGCCAGCAGTTTATACGCGGGGGGGGTCCCAGATACGCAGTATTTT
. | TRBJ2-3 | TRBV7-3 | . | CASSRRAEADTQYF | TGTGCCAGCAGCCGGCGGGCTGAGGCAGATACGCAGTATTTT
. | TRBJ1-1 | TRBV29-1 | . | CSVSGPQVGNTEAFF | TGCAGCGTTTCTGGGCCACAGGTCGGGAACACTGAAGCTTTCTTT
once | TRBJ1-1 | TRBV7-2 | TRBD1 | CASSPDRGWTEAFF | TGTGCCAGCAGCCCCGACAGGGGTTGGACTGAAGCTTTCTTT
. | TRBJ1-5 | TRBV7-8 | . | CASSLLGASNQPQHF | TGTGCCAGCAGCTTACTAGGGGCGAGCAATCAGCCCCAGCATTTT
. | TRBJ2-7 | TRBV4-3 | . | CASSQDLEDIGGHEQYF | TGCGCCAGCAGCCAAGACTTAGAGGATATCGGAGGGCACGAGCAGTACTTC
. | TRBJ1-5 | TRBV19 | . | CASSDADQPQHF | TGTGCCTCCTCCGACGCGGATCAGCCCCAGCATTTT
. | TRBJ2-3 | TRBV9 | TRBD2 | CASSALAGSDTQYF | TGTGCCAGCAGCGCGCTAGCGGGCTCAGATACGCAGTATTTT
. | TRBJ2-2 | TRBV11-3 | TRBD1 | CASSLVQGEAGELFF | TGTGCCAGCAGCTTGGTACAGGGGGAGGCCGGGGAGCTGTTTTTT
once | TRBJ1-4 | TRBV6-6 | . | CASSSYSATNEKLFF | TGTGCCAGCAGTTCATACAGTGCAACTAATGAAAAACTGTTTTTT
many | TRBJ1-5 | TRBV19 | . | CASSIEGRASNQPQHF | TGTGCCAGTAGTATAGAAGGCAGGGCCTCCAATCAGCCCCAGCATTTT